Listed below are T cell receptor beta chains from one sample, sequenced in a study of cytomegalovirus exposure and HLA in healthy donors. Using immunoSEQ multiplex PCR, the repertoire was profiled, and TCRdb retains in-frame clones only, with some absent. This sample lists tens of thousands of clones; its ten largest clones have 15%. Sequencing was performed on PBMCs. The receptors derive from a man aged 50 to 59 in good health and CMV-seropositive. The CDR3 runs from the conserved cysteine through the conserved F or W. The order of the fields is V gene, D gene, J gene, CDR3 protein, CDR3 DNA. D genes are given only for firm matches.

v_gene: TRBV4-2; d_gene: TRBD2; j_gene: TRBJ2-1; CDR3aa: CASSQGTSMNEQFF; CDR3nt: TGTGCCAGCAGCCAAGGGACTAGCATGAATGAGCAGTTCTTC
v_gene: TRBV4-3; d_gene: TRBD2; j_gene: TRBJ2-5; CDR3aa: CASSPREGPSGTQYF; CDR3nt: TGCGCCAGCAGCCCCCGGGAGGGACCCAGCGGGACCCAGTACTTC
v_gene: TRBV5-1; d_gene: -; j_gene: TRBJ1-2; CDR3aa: CASSFEGVSGYTF; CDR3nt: TGCGCCAGCAGCTTTGAGGGAGTCTCGGGCTACACCTTC
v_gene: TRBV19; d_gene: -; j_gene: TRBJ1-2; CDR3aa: CASSPRGTPGYGYTF; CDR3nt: TGTGCCAGTAGTCCCAGAGGTACACCCGGCTATGGCTACACCTTC
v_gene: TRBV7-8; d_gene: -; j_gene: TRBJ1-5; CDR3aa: CASSLDDGNQPQHF; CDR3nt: TGTGCCAGCAGCTTAGACGACGGGAATCAGCCCCAGCATTTT
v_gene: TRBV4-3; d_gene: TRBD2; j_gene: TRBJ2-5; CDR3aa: CASSQDRLAGGPRETQYF; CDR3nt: TGCGCCAGCAGCCAAGATCGGCTAGCGGGAGGGCCAAGGGAGACCCAGTACTTC
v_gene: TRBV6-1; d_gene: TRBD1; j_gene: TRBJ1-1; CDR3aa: CASSVGQGVMNTEAFF; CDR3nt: TGTGCCAGCAGTGTAGGACAGGGAGTTATGAACACTGAAGCTTTCTTT
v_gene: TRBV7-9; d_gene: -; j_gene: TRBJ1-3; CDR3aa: CASSLSESSGNTIYF; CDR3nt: TGTGCCAGCAGCTTAAGTGAGAGCTCTGGAAACACCATATATTTT
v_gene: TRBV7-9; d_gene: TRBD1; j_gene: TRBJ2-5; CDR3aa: CASSQTGSRGETQYF; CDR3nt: TGTGCCAGCAGCCAGACAGGGTCTCGTGGGGAGACCCAGTACTTC
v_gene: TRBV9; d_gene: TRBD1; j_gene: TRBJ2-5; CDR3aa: CASSVGGLGRGLRETQYF; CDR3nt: TGTGCCAGCAGCGTAGGGGGTTTGGGCAGGGGGCTTCGGGAGACCCAGTACTTC
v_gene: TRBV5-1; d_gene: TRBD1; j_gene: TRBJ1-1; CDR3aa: CASSSTGYTEAFF; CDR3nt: TGCGCCAGCAGCTCGACAGGGTACACTGAAGCTTTCTTT
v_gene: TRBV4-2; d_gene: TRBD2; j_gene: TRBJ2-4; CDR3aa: CASSQDRSSGRYIQYF; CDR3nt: TGTGCCAGCAGCCAAGATCGGAGTAGCGGGAGATACATTCAGTACTTC
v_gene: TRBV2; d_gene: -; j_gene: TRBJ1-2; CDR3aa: CASSARASTNYGYTF; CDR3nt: TGTGCCAGCTCAGCCAGGGCCTCTACTAACTATGGCTACACCTTC
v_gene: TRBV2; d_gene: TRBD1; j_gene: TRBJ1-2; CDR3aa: CVANPTGLNYGYTF; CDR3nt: TGTGTCGCGAACCCGACAGGGCTTAACTATGGCTACACCTTC
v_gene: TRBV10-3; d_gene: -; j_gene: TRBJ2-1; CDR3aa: CAISESAGSYNEQFF; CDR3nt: TGTGCCATCAGTGAGTCGGCAGGCTCCTACAATGAGCAGTTCTTC
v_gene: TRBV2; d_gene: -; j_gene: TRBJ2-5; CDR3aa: CASSESQGLTQETQYF; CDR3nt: TGTGCCAGCAGTGAATCCCAGGGGCTAACCCAAGAGACCCAGTACTTC
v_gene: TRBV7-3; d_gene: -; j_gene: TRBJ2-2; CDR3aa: CASSLRANTGELFF; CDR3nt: TGTGCCAGCAGCTTGAGGGCGAACACCGGGGAGCTGTTTTTT
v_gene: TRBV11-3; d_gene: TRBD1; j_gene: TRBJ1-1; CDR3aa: CASSIRGRGTEAFF; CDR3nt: TGTGCCAGCAGCATCAGGGGGCGGGGCACTGAAGCTTTCTTT
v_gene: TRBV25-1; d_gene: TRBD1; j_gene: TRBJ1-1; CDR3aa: CASGGQGVSDTEAFF; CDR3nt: TGTGCCAGCGGGGGACAGGGGGTTTCGGACACTGAAGCTTTCTTT
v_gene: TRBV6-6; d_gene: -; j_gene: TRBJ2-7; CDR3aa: CASSYRGTEQSF; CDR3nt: TGTGCCAGCAGTTACCGGGGGACAGAACAATCCTTC
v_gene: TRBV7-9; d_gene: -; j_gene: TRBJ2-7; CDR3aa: CASSLGGAPSYEQYF; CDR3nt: TGTGCCAGCAGCCTCGGGGGAGCCCCCTCCTACGAGCAGTACTTC
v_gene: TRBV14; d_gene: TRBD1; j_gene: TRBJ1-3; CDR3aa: CASSQFPSGTGTGGRNTIYF; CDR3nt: TGTGCCAGCAGCCAATTTCCGTCGGGGACCGGGACAGGGGGCAGAAACACCATATATTTT
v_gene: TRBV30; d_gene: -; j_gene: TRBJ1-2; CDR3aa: CAWSGALKYTF; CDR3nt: TGTGCCTGGAGTGGGGCGTTGAAATACACCTTC
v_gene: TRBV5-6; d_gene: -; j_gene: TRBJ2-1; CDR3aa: CASSSGNSYNEQFF; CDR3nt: TGTGCCAGCAGCTCAGGGAACTCCTACAATGAGCAGTTCTTC
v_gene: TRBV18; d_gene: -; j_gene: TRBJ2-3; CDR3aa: CASSPPGTDTQYF; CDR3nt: TGTGCCAGCTCACCTCCGGGGACAGATACGCAGTATTTT
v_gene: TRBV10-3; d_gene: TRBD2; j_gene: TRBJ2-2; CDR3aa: CASSGRTNTGELFF; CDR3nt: TGTGCTTCTAGCGGGAGGACTAACACCGGGGAGCTGTTTTTT
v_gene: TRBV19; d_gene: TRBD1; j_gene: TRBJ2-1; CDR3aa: CASSIGGDRYLDEQFF; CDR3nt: TGTGCCAGTAGTATTGGCGGGGACAGGTACCTCGATGAGCAGTTCTTC
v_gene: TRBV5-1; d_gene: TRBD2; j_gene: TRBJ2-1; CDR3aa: CASSLIPLREGPNEQFF; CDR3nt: TGCGCCAGCAGCCTGATTCCATTACGGGAGGGCCCCAATGAGCAGTTCTTC
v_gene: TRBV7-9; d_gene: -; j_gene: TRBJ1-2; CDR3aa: CASSQQVDYGYTF; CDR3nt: TGTGCCAGCAGCCAACAGGTGGACTATGGCTACACCTTC
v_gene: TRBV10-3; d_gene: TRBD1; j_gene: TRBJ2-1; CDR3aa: CAISESGDRTTGSSYNEQFF; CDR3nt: TGTGCCATCAGTGAGTCGGGGGACAGAACCACTGGGAGCTCCTACAATGAGCAGTTCTTC
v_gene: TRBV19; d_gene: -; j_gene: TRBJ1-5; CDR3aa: CASSITGISNQPQHF; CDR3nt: TGTGCCAGTAGTATCACCGGGATTAGCAATCAGCCCCAGCATTTT
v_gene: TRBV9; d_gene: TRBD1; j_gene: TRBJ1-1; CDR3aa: CASSVGQGVGNTEAFF; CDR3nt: TGTGCCAGCAGCGTAGGACAGGGGGTGGGGAACACTGAAGCTTTCTTT
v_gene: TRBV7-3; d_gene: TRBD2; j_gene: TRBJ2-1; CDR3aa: CASSPISGTYNEQFF; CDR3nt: TGTGCCAGCAGCCCGATTAGCGGGACATACAATGAGCAGTTCTTC
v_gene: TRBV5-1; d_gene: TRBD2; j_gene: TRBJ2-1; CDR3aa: CASSFSSGSPNEQFF; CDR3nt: TGCGCCAGCAGCTTCAGTAGCGGGAGTCCCAATGAGCAGTTCTTC
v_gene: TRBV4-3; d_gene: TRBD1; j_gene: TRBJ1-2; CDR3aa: CASSLEGARDGYTF; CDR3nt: TGCGCCAGCAGCCTCGAGGGGGCACGAGATGGCTACACCTTC
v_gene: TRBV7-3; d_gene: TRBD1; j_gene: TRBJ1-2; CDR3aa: CASSFRDRVYGYTF; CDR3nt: TGTGCCAGCAGCTTCCGGGACAGGGTCTATGGCTACACCTTC
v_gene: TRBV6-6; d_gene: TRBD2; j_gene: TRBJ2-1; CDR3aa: CASSYELAGRNEQFF; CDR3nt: TGTGCCAGCAGTTATGAGTTAGCGGGACGAAATGAGCAGTTCTTC
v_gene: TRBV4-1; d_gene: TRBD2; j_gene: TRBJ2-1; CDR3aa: CASSLSGAGESYNEQFF; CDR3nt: TGCGCCAGCAGCCTCTCCGGGGCGGGAGAGTCCTACAATGAGCAGTTCTTC
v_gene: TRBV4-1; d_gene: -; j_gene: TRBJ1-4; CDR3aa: CASSQGQWNEKLFF; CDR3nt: TGCGCCAGCAGCCAAGGCCAGTGGAATGAAAAACTGTTTTTT
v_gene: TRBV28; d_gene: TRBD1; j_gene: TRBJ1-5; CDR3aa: CASRTGYSNQPQHF; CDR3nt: TGTGCCAGCAGGACAGGGTATAGCAATCAGCCCCAGCATTTT
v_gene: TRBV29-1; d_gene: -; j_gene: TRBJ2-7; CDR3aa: CSVVSLERNYEQYF; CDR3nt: TGCAGCGTTGTCAGTCTCGAGCGGAACTACGAGCAGTACTTC
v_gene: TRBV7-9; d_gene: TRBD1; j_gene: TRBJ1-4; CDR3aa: CASSWTGSTNEKLFF; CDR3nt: TGTGCCAGCAGCTGGACAGGGAGCACTAATGAAAAACTGTTTTTT
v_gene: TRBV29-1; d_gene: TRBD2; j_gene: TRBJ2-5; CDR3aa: CSGGLAAKETQYF; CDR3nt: TGCAGCGGGGGACTAGCGGCAAAAGAGACCCAGTACTTC
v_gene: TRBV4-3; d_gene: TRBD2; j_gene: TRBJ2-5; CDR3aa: CASSQDTGLAVQETQYF; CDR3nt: TGCGCCAGCAGCCAAGATACAGGACTAGCGGTTCAAGAGACCCAGTACTTC
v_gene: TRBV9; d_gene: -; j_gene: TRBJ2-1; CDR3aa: CASSVTGTPAGEQFF; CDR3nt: TGTGCCAGCAGCGTTACCGGGACCCCTGCGGGGGAGCAGTTCTTC
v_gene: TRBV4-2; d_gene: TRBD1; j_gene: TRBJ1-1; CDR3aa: CASSQEDREGRAFF; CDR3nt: TGTGCCAGCAGCCAAGAGGACAGGGAGGGAAGAGCTTTCTTT
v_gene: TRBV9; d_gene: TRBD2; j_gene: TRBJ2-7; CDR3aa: CASSAGWGGGPGEQYF; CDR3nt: TGTGCCAGCAGCGCTGGCTGGGGGGGAGGGCCCGGCGAGCAGTACTTC
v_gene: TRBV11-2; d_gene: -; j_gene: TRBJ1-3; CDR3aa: CASRVPRVHGNTIYF; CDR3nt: TGTGCCAGCAGAGTTCCCCGGGTCCATGGAAACACCATATATTTT
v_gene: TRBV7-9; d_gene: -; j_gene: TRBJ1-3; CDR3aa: CASSVSGNTIYF; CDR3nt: TGTGCCAGCAGCGTTAGTGGAAACACCATATATTTT